This T cell receptor (beta chain) was captured by sequencing in a study of somatic mutations in cytotoxic T cells in rheumatoid arthritis. Trimming pared 4 bases from V and 4 bases from J, leaving 21 bases between. The length of the CDR3 is 17 residues. Germline values: CDR1 MGHRA, CDR2 YSYEKL. Method: immunoSEQ multiplex PCR; TCRdb's copy keeps in-frame clones and lacks some. The sample includes roughly 14,000 clones, around 77% of them seen just once. The chain combines TRBV4-1 with TRBJ2-3; TRBD1 or TRBD2 may be the D gene (6 bases each). This TCR derives from an adult with rheumatoid arthritis. Sequenced material: CD8+ T cells sorted from blood. The CDR3 bases are TGCGCCAGCAGCCGTGTAACGTCGGGGGCCAGAGCAGATACGCAGTATTTT. This gives the protein CASSRVTSGARADTQYF.